The clone carrying this T cell receptor beta chain was recorded a few times. Its matching antigen is unknown. The sample comes from a study of regulatory T cells in long-lasting Graves disease. Whole-study findings and limits: Favoring TRBV28, TRBJ1-2 and TRBJ2-5 was a feature seen in persistent disease. A greater number of public clonotypes (about 3,000) was shared by persistent patients than by new patients (approximately 910).

iRepertoire HTBI primers and Arm-PCR of CDR3 regions built TCR beta libraries. In TCRdb, the multiplex PCR reads were re-called with MiXCR into one record per CDR3 protein. The repertoire holds a few hundred thousand distinct CDR3 sequences, around 13% seen once, with more than 15% in the top ten. The time point: newly diagnosed GD, antithyroid drugs for less than 3 months. Scientists built the TCR library using RNA that was extracted from PBMCs. Diagnosing Graves' disease relied on the American Thyroid Association guidelines. Germline trimming cut 6 bases from V and 5 bases from J; bases unmatched to any gene: 9. CDR1 is MDHEN and CDR2 is SYDVKM in the germline V gene. The CDR3 is 14 amino acids. These data were likewise used in another study, on T cells in Graves' hyperthyroidism and ophthalmopathy. That report notes: The HTBI primer set drove a first-round RT-PCR of the TCR CDR3.

This sequence joins TRBV28 and TRBJ1-2; TRBD1 aligns across 7 bases. Source: peripheral blood mononuclear cells (PBMCs), taken at new diagnosis, from a patient treated with antithyroid drugs. The source is a woman in her fifties or sixties with Graves disease. The CDR3 nucleotides are TGTGCCAGCAGCTCCTGGACAGGTCGTTATGGCTACACCTTC. Translated, it gives CASSSWTGRYGYTF.